This T cell receptor (beta chain) emerged from a study of OX40 agonist ivuxolimab in advanced cancers. About the investigation overall: Ivuxolimab was a fully human IgG2 agonistic monoclonal antibody targeting the costimulatory receptor OX40 (CD134). The monotherapy dose-escalation portion (N of about 50 patients) of the phase I ivuxolimab trial is reported in the paper. Patients were allowed to have had prior anti-PD-1, anti-PD-L1 or anti-CTLA-4 therapy, and 40% of the dose-escalation patients had previously received checkpoint inhibitors. Partial responses occurred in three dose-escalation patients, of whom one had hepatocellular carcinoma and two had cutaneous melanoma. The purpose of peripheral TCRbeta sequencing was to test whether ivuxolimab changed TCR sequence diversity and led to clonal T-cell expansion. In the dose-escalation cohort, nearly 85% of patients were male, and the mean age was roughly 56 years with a range of about 20 to 90. Intravenous ivuxolimab was administered to patients every 2 weeks at six dose levels: 0.01, 0.1, 0.3, 1.5, 3 and 10 mg/kg. Of the approximately 54 dose-escalation patients, hepatocellular carcinoma was present in 19, melanoma in some 15, renal cell carcinoma in 9 and head and neck cancer in 9. General findings and caveats noted by the study authors: After ivuxolimab, CD8+ T cells had more expanded clones than CD4+ T cells on average. At doses from 0.1 to 3.0 mg/kg, clonal expansion was seen in both CD4+ and CD8+ blood T cells between baseline and week 6. Low levels of normalized T-cell clonal expansion were also seen in some patients who did not respond. In the 0.1-3.0 mg/kg groups, partial responders had among the lowest normalized peripheral clonal expansion, particularly in CD8+ T cells. The antigen specificity of the clonally expanded peripheral T cells was not determined.

Genomic DNA was extracted from sorted cells for sequencing of the TCRbeta CDR3 region. The immunoSEQ Assay was used to sequence the TCRbeta CDR3 regions. TCRdb stores this immuneACCESS table with in-frame sequences only. Part of the clones is absent; in the studies checked, under half of the shortfall reflects unresolved V genes, and no reason is known for the rest. In this sample the table shows tens of thousands of clones, around four fifths of which occur a single time. Of the sample, approximately 3% falls within the top ten clones. At the junction V is shortened by 7 bases and J by 6 bases, with 13 bases in between. The CDR3 runs 13 residues from the cysteine to the phenylalanine. The DNA shown is the 39-base CDR3, in frame from base 1. Reading the germline V gene (reference sequence) gives CDR1 LNHDA and CDR2 SQIVND. This clone was seen a single time. This clone's antigen is unknown. No much larger clone exists at a distance of one base, and base qualities are not known.

The trial excluded patients who had a history of autoimmune disease or who were on systemic immunosuppression. In every dose cohort, peripheral blood was drawn for TCR sequencing at baseline, cycle 4 day 1, and cycle 7 day 1. The samples were drawn from a first-in-human, open-label, multicenter phase I dose-escalation trial of ivuxolimab. Adults with locally advanced or metastatic head and neck squamous cell, hepatocellular, melanoma or renal cell carcinoma were enrolled in the trial. Before TCR sequencing, CD4+ T cells and CD8+ T cells from peripheral blood were sorted into separate populations. The chain links TRBV19 with TRBJ1-5; confidence is insufficient to name the D gene. The sequence derives from an adult with an advanced solid tumor such as melanoma, head and neck, liver or kidney cancer. This material consisted of CD4+ or CD8+ T cells sorted from blood, taken in a trial of the OX40 agonist ivuxolimab. DNA sequence: TGTGCCAGTAACCGTGGAGGGAGTCAGCCCCAGCATTTT. Protein translation: CASNRGGSQPQHF.